This T cell receptor (beta chain) was captured by sequencing in a study of cytomegalovirus exposure and HLA in healthy donors. Study-level results: According to a subsequent analysis, TCR clusters identified in the first cohort showed a tendency to co-occur across the 120 validation repertoires. Cytomegalovirus association was assigned to some 160 TCR beta chains. In vitro confirmation showed three CMV-associated chains to be CMV antigen specific.

This table comes from immunoSEQ multiplex PCR, and its TCRdb copy is limited to in-frame clones, with some not included. The table records fewer than 250,000 clones, 85% to 90% of them present only once. A note on this clone: The antigen remains unidentified.

Sequencing was done on a sample of PBMCs. The clonotype was recovered from a man between 18 and 29 years old in good health and CMV-seronegative.

The CDR3, as DNA: TGTGCCAGCCGGGGGGAATTTTACGAGCAGTACTTC. This translates into CASRGEFYEQYF. V usage is TRBV27 and J usage is TRBJ2-7; TRBD2 agrees at 7 bases. The trim removed 8 bases at V and 4 bases at J, leaving 5 bases unmatched. Germline loops: CDR1 MNHEY, CDR2 SMNVEV (reference sequence). This CDR3 is built from 12 residues.